These 2 T cell receptor beta chains came from one sample sequenced in a study of T cell repertoires in cytomegalovirus infection (dated by TCRdb to between 2017 and 2020). The data were produced on an Illumina HiSeq 1500. TCRdb trimmed public reads at Q25 via fastp, called clones via MiXCR and kept in-frame beta chains. Rows matching on CDR3 protein sequence are summarized as one entry with the most common DNA and genes. The sample table lists just under 550,000 distinct CDR3 sequences, more than 20% of them with a count of one. Roughly an eighth of the sample goes to the ten largest clones. The sequencing input was PBMCs. The receptor set was obtained from a human donor in good health (CMV status not recorded). Some clones in this sample may be carry-over from other donors' samples.

In its sample, this clonotype was seen many times. The V gene is TRBV7-8, the J gene TRBJ1-1; D is unresolved. Germline CDR1 reads SGHVS; CDR2 reads FQNEAQ. The CDR3 is 14 residues long. Trimming pared 3 bases from V and 1 base from J, leaving 9 bases between. The CDR3 bases are TGTGCCAGCAGCTTTGAACGAACGAACACTGAAGCTTTCTTT. This translates into CASSFERTNTEAFF.

This clonotype was seen only a few times. The DNA for the CDR3 is TGTGCCAGCGGTAGCGGGAGGATAGAGACCCAGTACTTC. Translation: CASGSGRIETQYF. This chain joins TRBV6-1 and TRBJ2-5; TRBD2 matches 10 bases. CDR3 length equals 13 residues. V trimming: 8 bases; J trimming: 4 bases; junction bases outside the gene matches: 4. Germline V gene data show CDR1 as MNHNS and CDR2 as SASEGT.